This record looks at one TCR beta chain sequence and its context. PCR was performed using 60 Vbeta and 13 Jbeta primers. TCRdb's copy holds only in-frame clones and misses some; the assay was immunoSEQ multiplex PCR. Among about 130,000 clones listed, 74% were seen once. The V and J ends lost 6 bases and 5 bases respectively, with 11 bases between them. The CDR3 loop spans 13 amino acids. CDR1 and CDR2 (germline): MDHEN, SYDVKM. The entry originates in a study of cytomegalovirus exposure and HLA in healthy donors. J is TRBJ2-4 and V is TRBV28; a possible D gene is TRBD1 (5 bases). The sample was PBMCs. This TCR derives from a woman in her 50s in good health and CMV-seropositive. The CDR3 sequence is CASSDRAENIQYF. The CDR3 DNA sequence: TGTGCCAGCAGCGACAGAGCAGAAAACATTCAGTACTTC.